The 6 T cell receptor beta chains below were found in one sample sequenced in a study of T-cell reconstitution after alpha-beta-depleted transplantation in children. Preparation of the TCRbeta library used unique molecular identifiers. TCRdb called the PCR reads again in MiXCR, with one record for every CDR3 protein. The data hold approximately 230,000 distinct CDR3 sequences, with more than 20% observed a single time. The sequenced sample was PBMCs, obtained before TCRalphabeta/CD19-depleted stem cell transplant. Receptors were obtained from a girl aged 2-10 years with Fanconi anemia, due to receive a stem cell transplant.

The table lists this clonotype with many counts. The genes are TRBV20-1 and TRBJ2-5, with D uncertain. V was cut by 1 base and J by 5 bases, with 8 bases left in between. This CDR3 region has 12 residues. Germline assignment: CDR1 DFQATT and CDR2 SNEGSKA (reference sequence). The CDR3 DNA reads as TGCAGTGCTAGAGCGGTTGGGGAGACCCAGTACTTC. Its protein product is CSARAVGETQYF.

This clonotype occurred many times. V usage is TRBV18 and J usage is TRBJ2-5; 7 nucleotides agree with TRBD2. The J segment lost 4 bases and the V segment lost 1 base, leaving 0 bases of the junction unmatched. The germline V gene encodes CDR1 KGHSH and CDR2 LQKENI. This CDR3 has 13 residues. The CDR3 DNA sequence: TGTGCCAGCTCACCACTAGCGGGAGAGACCCAGTACTTC. It encodes CASSPLAGETQYF.

This clonotype was recorded a few times. J is TRBJ2-1 and V is TRBV28, with 9 nucleotides matching TRBD2. Germline CDR1 MDHEN, CDR2 SYDVKM. V shed 3 bases and J 4 bases; nucleotides not matched to a gene: 4. The CDR3 totals 15 residues. The CDR3 loop reads CASSLREGQYNEQFF. As DNA, the CDR3 is TGTGCCAGCAGTTTGCGGGAGGGCCAATACAATGAGCAGTTCTTC.

The chain recombines TRBV12-3 or TRBV12-4 with TRBJ2-5; 8 positions agree with TRBD1. The ends lost 4 bases at V and 1 base at J; junction bases unmatched: 8. CDR3 length equals 16 residues. The CDR3 coding sequence is TGTGCCAGCAGTTCTGCCCCCGGACAGGGCCAAGAGACCCAGTACTTC. This translates into CASSSAPGQGQETQYF.

As regards this clonotype: One base away lies a much larger clone, so this may be a sequencing read error. The CDR3 carries no conserved terminal phenylalanine or tryptophan, so it likely arises from a read error. The chain is built from TRBV29-1 and TRBJ1-4, with D possibly being TRBD1 (6 bases). Germline CDR1 SQVTM, CDR2 ANQGSEA. The CDR3 is 15 amino acids. The V end was cut by 2 bases, the J end by 7 bases, with 17 bases between. The CDR3 region has the DNA TGCAGCGTTGAACGTAGGGGGGCAGGAGGTGAAAAACTGTTTTGT. Its protein product is CSVERRGAGGEKLFC.

This clonotype has ten or more counts. The chain combines TRBV29-1 with TRBJ2-1; D ambiguous. This CDR3 has 11 amino acids. Looked up from germline, CDR1 is SQVTM and CDR2 is ANQGSEA. The V and J ends lost 7 bases and 10 bases respectively, with 14 bases between them. The CDR3 DNA sequence: TGCAGCGGTTACGCGGTCCTAGAGCAGTTCTTC. Translation: CSGYAVLEQFF.